One sample yielded the 31 T cell receptor beta chains listed below, sequenced in a study of cytomegalovirus exposure and HLA in healthy donors (dated by TCRdb to about 2017). Library construction relied on the immunoSEQ multiplex PCR assay. For the multiplex PCR, a mixture combining 60 forward primers for TCR Vbeta segments and 13 reverse primers for TCR Jbeta segments was used. Held by TCRdb, this immuneACCESS table contains in-frame sequences only and omits some clones. Under half of the omission traces to an unresolved V gene where checked; the cause of the rest is unknown. This sample comprises 150,000 to 200,000 clones, roughly 75% of them detected only once. The top ten clonotypes cover about 7.7% of the sample. The sequenced material came from PBMCs. The receptors originated from a woman aged 40 to 55 in good health and CMV-seropositive.

The V gene is TRBV7-9, the J gene TRBJ2-1; TRBD1 matches at 10 bases. With 6 bases clipped from V and 2 bases from J, the junction kept 4 bases outside the gene matches. The germline V gene encodes CDR1 SEHNR and CDR2 FQNEAQ (reference sequence). The CDR3 extends over 15 amino acids. CDR3 DNA sequence: TGTGCCAGCAGTTTTGGACAGGGGGCCTACAATGAGCAGTTCTTC. It translates to CASSFGQGAYNEQFF.

V is TRBV7-2 and J is TRBJ1-2, with TRBD1 identical over 8 bases. The V gene end was trimmed by 5 bases and the J gene end by 4 bases; junction bases not matched to a gene: 9. Germline CDR1 reads SGHTA; CDR2 reads FQGNSA. The CDR3 length is 15 residues. CDR3 region: CASSKNPTGAYGYTF. The CDR3 DNA sequence: TGTGCCAGCAGCAAAAACCCGACAGGGGCCTATGGCTACACCTTC.

The rearrangement links TRBV11-2 to TRBJ2-7, with D perhaps TRBD2 (7 bases). The CDR3 is 16 amino acids. V shed 0 bases and J shed 5 bases, with 17 bases lying between them. Germline CDR1 and CDR2: SGHAT and FQNNGV. CDR3 DNA: TGTGCCAGCAGCTTAGAACGCGGGGGCCAGGATCACGAGCAGTACTTC. Its protein product is CASSLERGGQDHEQYF.

Only a few counts were recorded for this clone. The chain carries TRBV2 and TRBJ2-4; maybe TRBD2 (6 bases). Trimming shortened V by 2 bases and J by 1 base, and 18 bases separated the two germline ends. This CDR3 is 18 amino acids long. From germline, CDR1 is SNHLY and CDR2 FYNNEI. CDR3 protein: CASSELYGLATAKNIQYF. CDR3 DNA: TGTGCCAGCAGTGAATTATATGGGCTAGCGACGGCCAAAAACATTCAGTACTTC.

There are a few counts of this clone. The chain carries TRBV4-3 and TRBJ2-7; perhaps TRBD2 as D (6 bases). Trimming removed 1 base at V and 2 bases at J, with 12 bases between. The CDR3 contains 15 residues. Germline values: CDR1 LGHNA, CDR2 YSLEER. This CDR3 is CASSQVRDSTYEQYF. The CDR3 nucleotides are TGCGCCAGCAGCCAAGTCCGGGACTCCACCTACGAGCAGTACTTC.

The chain employs TRBV29-1 and TRBJ1-5; D is unclear. Per the germline V gene, CDR1 is SQVTM and CDR2 is ANQGSEA. The CDR3 loop spans 12 amino acids. Between the trimmed V and J ends, which lost 4 bases and 4 bases, there was a span of 8 bases. The CDR3 spells CSVVTGNQPQHF. CDR3 coding DNA: TGCAGCGTTGTAACGGGGAATCAGCCCCAGCATTTT.

This clone was observed once. The rearrangement joins TRBV4-1 to TRBJ2-1; TRBD2 agrees at 8 bases. The CDR3 contains 17 residues. J gave up 2 bases and V 1 base, and 7 bases lay outside the gene matches. The germline V gene encodes CDR1 MGHRA and CDR2 YSYEKL. The DNA of the CDR3 is TGCGCCAGCAGCCAAGGGGAGAGCGGGAGTCCCTACAATGAGCAGTTCTTC. Translating gives CASSQGESGSPYNEQFF.

In this sample, this clone turned up a few times. The genes are TRBV5-6 and TRBJ2-7, with D possibly being TRBD2 (5 bases). From germline, CDR1 is SGHDT and CDR2 YYEEEE. Trimming pared 1 base from V and 2 bases from J, leaving 13 bases between. The CDR3 contains 15 residues. The CDR3 bases are TGTGCCAGCAGCTTGTCGTCTAGAGGGCCCTACGAGCAGTACTTC. Translated, it gives CASSLSSRGPYEQYF.

The chain employs TRBV11-3 and TRBJ1-3; D remains ambiguous. The CDR3 extends over 16 amino acids. Trimming pared 0 bases from V and 2 bases from J, leaving 11 bases between. From germline, CDR1 is SGHNT and CDR2 YENEEA. The CDR3: CASSLDSGIPGNTIYF. The CDR3 DNA is TGTGCCAGCAGCTTAGATTCAGGCATTCCTGGAAACACCATATATTTT. The entire variable domain, with the rest obtained from reference TRBV11-3 and TRBJ1-3, is as follows: EAGVVQSPRYKIIEKKQPVAFWCNPISGHNTLYWYLQNLGQGPELLIRYENEEAVDDSQLPKDRFSAERLKGVDSTLKIQPAELGDSAVYLCASSLDSGIPGNTIYFGEGSWLTVV.

This rearrangement joins TRBV28 to TRBJ1-2, with D possibly being TRBD1 (6 bases). Germline V gene sequence: CDR1 MDHEN, CDR2 SYDVKM. The CDR3 is 14 residues long. Deletions cut 3 bases from V and 6 bases from J, with 14 bases between. In nucleotides, the CDR3 is TGTGCCAGCAGTTTGCCGAACAGGGAAAATGGCTACACCTTC. It is translated as CASSLPNRENGYTF.

The rearrangement joins TRBV5-4 to TRBJ1-3, with a tentative D call TRBD1 (5 bases). Trimming took 5 bases from V and 3 from J, leaving 9 bases between them. Germline CDR1 is SGHNT and CDR2 is YYREEE (reference sequence). The CDR3 consists of 13 residues. The DNA of the CDR3 is TGTGCCAGCAGACCGGGACTTGGAAACACCATATATTTT. Translating it yields CASRPGLGNTIYF. The variable domain in full, with the rest retrieved from reference TRBV5-4 and TRBJ1-3, is ETGVTQSPTHLIKTRGQQVTLRCSSQSGHNTVSWYQQALGQGPQFIFQYYREEENGRGNFPPRFSGLQFPNYSSELNVNALELDDSALYLCASRPGLGNTIYFGEGSWLTVV.

The chain recombines TRBV19 with TRBJ2-2, with D unclear. Germline V gene data show CDR1 as LNHDA and CDR2 as SQIVND (reference sequence). V lost 0 bases and J lost 1, with 12 bases in between. CDR3 size: 17 residues. Written as DNA, the CDR3 is TGTGCCAGTAGTATAGACTCCCACGGCGGGAACACCGGGGAGCTGTTTTTT. It translates to CASSIDSHGGNTGELFF.

This chain links TRBV10-1 with TRBJ2-7; weak D call: TRBD1 (5 bases). The CDR3 totals 15 residues. V dropped 3 bases and J dropped 0 bases, with 12 bases sitting between them. Germline values: CDR1 WNHNN, CDR2 SYGVQD (reference sequence). Written as DNA, the CDR3 is TGCGCCAGCAGTGAAGGGCAGGGAAGCTCCTACGAGCAGTACTTC. It yields the protein CASSEGQGSSYEQYF.

The chain employs TRBV18 and TRBJ2-7, with D perhaps TRBD2 (5 bases). Germline CDR1 KGHSH, CDR2 LQKENI. Trimming cost V 1 base and J 6 bases, with 16 bases left between them. The CDR3 has 15 residues. The CDR3 loop reads CASSPLGSVRLEQYF. The CDR3 DNA sequence: TGTGCCAGCTCACCACTCGGTAGCGTGAGGCTCGAGCAGTACTTC.

The V gene is TRBV6-1, the J gene TRBJ2-7; TRBD1 matches 7 bases. The CDR3 covers 14 residues. Germline CDR1 is MNHNS and CDR2 is SASEGT. V lost 6 bases to trimming and J lost 2 bases; unmatched junction nucleotides: 7. CDR3 sequence: CASSPPRGTYEQYF. The CDR3 DNA sequence: TGTGCCAGCAGCCCTCCCAGGGGGACCTACGAGCAGTACTTC.

J is TRBJ2-7 and V is TRBV29-1; possibly TRBD2 for D (5 bases). This CDR3 is 14 amino acids long. Germline V gene sequence: CDR1 SQVTM, CDR2 ANQGSEA. Trimming left V 7 bases short and J 0 bases short, with 16 bases between. CDR3 in amino acids: CSAAISGSSYEQYF. The CDR3 nucleotides read TGCAGCGCTGCAATATCGGGGAGCTCCTACGAGCAGTACTTC.

This clone has a single count. The chain is built from TRBV7-8 and TRBJ2-3; possible D gene TRBD2, 5 bases. This CDR3 comprises 15 residues. V gave up 1 base and J gave up 2 bases, with 10 bases separating them. The V gene's germline CDR1 is SGHVS and CDR2 FQNEAQ. The CDR3 nucleotides read TGTGCCAGCAGCTTAGACACGGGATACACAGATACGCAGTATTTT. Translation: CASSLDTGYTDTQYF.

V gene TRBV19 combines with J gene TRBJ1-1, with unresolved D. Deletions cut 7 bases from V and 0 bases from J, with 9 bases between. The CDR3 covers 13 residues. The germline V gene encodes CDR1 LNHDA and CDR2 SQIVND (reference sequence). CDR3 sequence reads: CASKGVMNTEAFF. As DNA, the CDR3 is TGTGCCAGTAAAGGAGTCATGAACACTGAAGCTTTCTTT.

V is TRBV7-3 and J is TRBJ2-1; D is possibly TRBD2 (6 bases). Germline-derived CDR1 and CDR2 are SGHTA and FQGTGA. With 0 bases removed from V and 5 bases from J, the gap between germline ends came to 17 bases. The CDR3 loop spans 17 amino acids. The CDR3 reads CASSLTVPGTGDNEQFF. CDR3 nucleotides: TGTGCCAGCAGCTTAACCGTCCCTGGTACGGGAGACAATGAGCAGTTCTTC.

V usage is TRBV15 and J usage is TRBJ2-1; TRBD2 matches at 8 bases. J gave up 0 bases and V 6 bases, and 4 bases lay outside the gene matches. The CDR3 consists of 15 residues. In germline, CDR1 is LNHNV, CDR2 YYDKDF (reference sequence). This chain's CDR3 is CATRPSGSSYNEQFF. The DNA for the CDR3 is TGTGCCACCAGGCCAAGCGGGAGCTCCTACAATGAGCAGTTCTTC.

This clone was recorded a few times. This chain connects TRBV9 to TRBJ2-7, with D possibly matching TRBD2 (6 bases). The CDR3 contains 16 residues. The V end was cut by 0 bases, the J end by 2 bases, with 15 bases between. From germline, CDR1 is SGDLS and CDR2 YYNGEE. The CDR3 spells CASSVVPEGPTYEQYF. The CDR3 DNA sequence: TGTGCCAGCAGCGTAGTACCGGAGGGGCCGACCTACGAGCAGTACTTC.

The sample holds a few counts of this clone. The genes are TRBV5-6 and TRBJ1-5; 8 bases fit TRBD1. J lost 5 bases, V lost 4 bases, and 8 bases had no gene match. The CDR3 runs to 15 residues. Germline CDR1 SGHDT, CDR2 YYEEEE. The CDR3 is CASSVGGRGHQPQHF. In nucleotides, the CDR3 is TGTGCCAGCAGCGTTGGTGGCAGGGGGCATCAGCCCCAGCATTTT.

V is TRBV5-1 and J is TRBJ1-4; 7 positions agree with TRBD1. The V gene's germline CDR1 is SGHRS and CDR2 YFSETQ. After removal of 0 bases from V and 4 bases from J, the junction contained 9 bases not matched to a gene. The CDR3 extends over 17 amino acids. In nucleotides, the CDR3 is TGCGCCAGCAGCTTGGGGGTAACAGGGGTCGTTAATGAAAAACTGTTTTTT. Amino acids: CASSLGVTGVVNEKLFF.

This clone was counted between two and nine times. The chain is built from TRBV7-6 and TRBJ1-1; TRBD1 might be the D (5 bases). The CDR3 consists of 14 residues. V lost 6 bases and J 4 bases, leaving 15 bases between the germline ends. From germline, CDR1 is SGHVS and CDR2 FNYEAQ. This CDR3 reads CASRDPRGGTEAFF. The CDR3 bases are TGTGCCAGCAGGGATCCTAGGGGAGGCACTGAAGCTTTCTTT.

The gene calls are TRBV25-1 and TRBJ2-5, with 12 bases identical to TRBD1. This CDR3 contains 16 residues. V was pared by 6 bases and J by 5 bases, with 10 bases of the junction left unmatched. In germline, CDR1 is MGHDK, CDR2 SYGVNS. Here the CDR3 reads CASRGTGGARTETQYF. CDR3 bases: TGTGCCAGCAGGGGGACAGGGGGCGCGAGAACGGAGACCCAGTACTTC.

The chain carries TRBV25-1 and TRBJ1-1, with D uncertain. Trimming left V 3 bases short and J 10 bases short, with 12 bases between. The CDR3 spans 12 residues. Germline V gene sequence: CDR1 MGHDK, CDR2 SYGVNS. Written as DNA, the CDR3 is TGTGCCAGCAGTGATCCCACGGGAGGAGCTTTCTTT. Amino acid sequence: CASSDPTGGAFF.

This chain links TRBV19 with TRBJ2-2; D is perhaps TRBD2 (5 bases). CDR3 length: 16 amino acids. CDR1 LNHDA and CDR2 SQIVND come from the germline V gene (reference sequence). V lost 1 base, J lost 1 base, and 10 bases lay in between. In DNA form, the CDR3 reads TGTGCCAGTAGTATAGTGGGCCGGGGGAACACCGGGGAGCTGTTTTTT. Its protein is CASSIVGRGNTGELFF.

V gene TRBV5-4 combines with J gene TRBJ2-1, with D perhaps matching TRBD2 (6 bases). Germline CDR1 is SGHNT and CDR2 is YYREEE (reference sequence). The V end lost 0 bases, the J end lost 1 base, and 8 bases lay between the germline ends. The CDR3 is 15 residues long. CDR3 loop: CASSLELASYNEQFF. Written as DNA, the CDR3 is TGTGCCAGCAGCTTGGAGCTAGCGTCCTACAATGAGCAGTTCTTC.

This sequence joins TRBV28 and TRBJ2-2, with 10 bases lining up with TRBD2. The CDR3 has 15 residues. J was trimmed by 1 base and V by 6 bases; bases with no gene match: 2. Per the germline V gene, CDR1 is MDHEN and CDR2 is SYDVKM. The CDR3 loop reads CASSIAGGNTGELFF. The CDR3 DNA sequence: TGTGCCAGCAGCATAGCGGGAGGGAACACCGGGGAGCTGTTTTTT.

This clone is a singleton in its sample. The chain uses TRBV4-1 and TRBJ2-7; a weak D match, TRBD1 (9 bases). The CDR3 is 19 amino acids. The germline V and J ends were trimmed by 4 bases and 4 bases, with 29 bases remaining between them. Germline V gene sequence: CDR1 MGHRA, CDR2 YSYEKL. The CDR3 reads CASSRQTGGESGSFYEQYF. CDR3 DNA sequence: TGCGCCAGCAGCCGACAGACAGGGGGTGAGAGCGGGAGCTTTTACGAGCAGTACTTC.

The V call is TRBV4-3, the J call TRBJ2-3; no clear D gene. CDR1 is LGHNA, CDR2 YSLEER, per germline. The CDR3 loop spans 18 amino acids. Trimming left V 5 bases short and J 1 base short, with 22 bases between. CDR3 nucleotide sequence: TGCGCCAGCAGCTTAACTAACCCTACCCCGGCGCGCACAGATACGCAGTATTTT. It encodes CASSLTNPTPARTDTQYF.